The 17 T cell receptor beta chains given below trace back to one sample, sequenced in a study of T cells in Graves' hyperthyroidism and ophthalmopathy. Amplification yielded TCR beta CDR3 regions, with RNA transcripts as the source. When the TCR CDR3 underwent first-round RT-PCR, the HTBI primer set was used. From the multiplex PCR reads, TCRdb called clonotypes with MiXCR, one entry per CDR3 protein. This table has about 92,000 distinct CDR3 sequences, over 50% appearing once. The sample consisted of blood. The receptor source for this set is a woman aged 40 to 55 with Graves' hyperthyroidism.

The chain carries TRBV24-1 and TRBJ2-2; 7 bases are shared with TRBD1. Germline loops: CDR1 KGHDR, CDR2 SFDVKD. CDR3 length equals 16 residues. V lost 5 bases to trimming and J lost 1 base; unmatched junction nucleotides: 6. The CDR3 bases are TGTGCCACCAGTGGCGCCGGGACAGAGAACACCGGGGAGCTGTTTTTT. It specifies CATSGAGTENTGELFF.

V gene TRBV10-3 combines with J gene TRBJ1-1; D remains unclear. The V gene lost 0 bases and the J gene lost 1 base, with 9 bases spanning the gap. Germline V gene lookup returns CDR1 ENHRY and CDR2 SYGVKD. The CDR3 totals 15 residues. The CDR3 loop is CAISESGWGNTEAFF. The CDR3 nucleotides are TGTGCCATCAGTGAGTCGGGTTGGGGGAACACTGAAGCTTTCTTT.

The table lists this clonotype with many counts. V usage is TRBV7-8 and J usage is TRBJ1-5, with D possibly being TRBD1 (5 bases). V was clipped by 1 base and J by 9 bases, with 13 bases between them. Germline V CDR1 and CDR2: SGHVS, FQNEAQ. CDR3 length equals 14 residues. The CDR3 nucleotides are TGTGCCAGCAGCTTAGGCAGGGACCTTGGGCCCCAGCATTTT. Translating it yields CASSLGRDLGPQHF.

A remark on this clonotype: An end of the junction does not agree with germline; a read error may underlie this. This chain links TRBV25-1 with TRBJ1-6; 10 bases align to TRBD1. Per germline, CDR1 MGHDK and CDR2 SYGVNS. CDR3 length equals 16 residues. The CDR3 region has the DNA TGTGCCTGCAGTGCTAAGGGGGGACAGGGGTATTCACCCCTCCACTTT. It specifies CACSAKGGQGYSPLHF.

This clonotype occurred a few times. V is TRBV15 and J is TRBJ2-7; D unclear. Germline V lookup: CDR1 LNHNV, CDR2 YYDKDF (reference sequence). V gave up 3 bases and J gave up 2 bases, with 14 bases separating them. CDR3 length equals 15 residues. This CDR3 reads CATSSVSTLPYEQYF. The CDR3 DNA reads as TGTGCCACCAGCAGCGTCTCGACTTTACCCTACGAGCAGTACTTC. Supplemented by reference TRBV15 and TRBJ2-7, the full variable domain reads DAMVIQNPRYQVTQFGKPVTLSCSQTLNHNVMYWYQQKSSQAPKLLFHYYDKDFNNEADTPDNFQSRRPNTSFCFLDIRSPGLGDTAMYLCATSSVSTLPYEQYFGPGTRLTVT.

J is TRBJ2-3 and V is TRBV7-2; possible D gene TRBD2, 5 bases. The ends were cut back, 4 bases at V and 6 bases at J, with 8 bases in the middle. CDR1 and CDR2 from the germline V gene are SGHTA and FQGNSA. The CDR3 totals 12 residues. Here the CDR3 DNA reads TGTGCCAGCAGCTCAGGACTGGATACGCAGTATTTT. It translates to CASSSGLDTQYF.

This clonotype was observed many times. V gene TRBV7-8 combines with J gene TRBJ2-2; 12 bases map to TRBD2. The V and J ends lost 5 bases and 5 bases, in that order; junction bases with no gene match: 3. CDR3 length: 15 residues. The V gene's germline CDR1 is SGHVS and CDR2 FQNEAQ. In nucleotides, the CDR3 is TGTGCCAGCAGCACCGGGACTAGCGGGACCGGGGAGCTGTTTTTT. This encodes CASSTGTSGTGELFF.

The table lists this clonotype with many counts. V usage is TRBV10-3 and J usage is TRBJ1-2, with 10 nucleotides matching TRBD1. Germline CDR1 and CDR2: ENHRY and SYGVKD. The V gene end was trimmed by 0 bases and the J gene end by 3 bases; junction bases not matched to a gene: 13. This CDR3 is 19 amino acids long. The CDR3 sequence: CAISESRKDRGRSHYGYTF. The CDR3 DNA sequence: TGTGCCATCAGTGAGTCCCGCAAGGACAGGGGGAGATCCCACTATGGCTACACCTTC.

This clonotype was picked up many times. The gene calls are TRBV4-1 and TRBJ2-5; no clear D gene. Trimming cost V 1 base and J 5 bases, with 8 bases left between them. Germline values: CDR1 MGHRA, CDR2 YSYEKL. This CDR3 region has 13 residues. The CDR3 bases are TGCGCCAGCAGCCAAGTTGGGATGGAGACCCAGTACTTC. It specifies CASSQVGMETQYF.

In its sample, this clonotype was seen a few times. The chain joins TRBV25-1 to TRBJ1-1; TRBD1 aligns across 7 bases. The germline CDR1 and CDR2 sequences are MGHDK and SYGVNS. V shed 6 bases and J 1 base; nucleotides not matched to a gene: 2. This CDR3 is 13 amino acids long. The CDR3 DNA is TGTGCCAGCAGGGGGACAGCGAACACTGAAGCTTTCTTT. It specifies CASRGTANTEAFF. Full variable domain (outside the CDR3, taken from reference TRBV25-1 and TRBJ1-1): EADIYQTPRYLVIGTGKKITLECSQTMGHDKMYWYQQDPGMELHLIHYSYGVNSTEKGDLSSESTVSRIRTEHFPLTLESARPSHTSQYLCASRGTANTEAFFGQGTRLTVV.

This clonotype was seen only once. The chain employs TRBV7-9 and TRBJ1-4; a possible D gene is TRBD1 (5 bases). Per germline, CDR1 SEHNR and CDR2 FQNEAQ (reference sequence). The CDR3 contains 13 residues. V was cut by 5 bases and J by 8 bases, with 12 bases left in between. This CDR3 reads CASSAGGWEKLFF. CDR3 DNA sequence: TGTGCCAGCAGCGCGGGGGGGTGGGAAAAACTGTTTTTT.

The chain carries TRBV7-9 and TRBJ1-6, with TRBD1 as a possible D gene (6 bases). CDR3 size: 15 residues. Trimming took off 1 base at V and 9 bases at J, with 13 bases between the two ends. CDR1 and CDR2 (germline): SEHNR, FQNEAQ (reference sequence). CDR3 DNA sequence: TGTGCCAGCAGCTTAGGAAGGGGGGTTAGTTCACCCCTCCACTTT. This encodes CASSLGRGVSSPLHF.

This rearrangement joins TRBV25-1 to TRBJ1-6; TRBD1 might be the D (5 bases). The CDR3 is made up of 14 amino acids. From germline, CDR1 is MGHDK and CDR2 SYGVNS. The CDR3 loop is CARRGTEVNSPLHF. The CDR3 bases are TGTGCTAGACGTGGGACCGAAGTTAATTCACCCCTCCACTTT.

The rearrangement joins TRBV29-1 to TRBJ2-7, with D hard to call. The CDR3 is made up of 13 amino acids. CDR1 and CDR2 from the germline V gene are SQVTM and ANQGSEA. The V end was cut by 7 bases, the J end by 0 bases, with 13 bases between. The CDR3 region has the DNA TGCAGCGAACCTCCCCGGAGCTCCTACGAGCAGTACTTC. This codes for CSEPPRSSYEQYF.

CDR3 residues: CSVATGYGYTF. CDR3 sequence (DNA): TGCAGCGTAGCGACAGGGTATGGCTACACCTTC. This chain joins TRBV29-1 and TRBJ1-2; 7 bases align to TRBD1. The CDR3 spans 11 residues. Germline-derived CDR1 and CDR2 are SQVTM and ANQGSEA. V lost 6 bases to trimming and J lost 5 bases; unmatched junction nucleotides: 3.

In its sample, this clonotype was seen a few times. This chain joins TRBV6-1 and TRBJ1-2, with D unclear. The V gene lost 7 bases and the J gene lost 4 bases, with 7 bases spanning the gap. Germline lookup yields CDR1 MNHNS and CDR2 SASEGT. The CDR3 length is 11 residues. CDR3 region: CASMATYGYTF. The DNA for the CDR3 is TGTGCCAGCATGGCAACCTATGGCTACACCTTC.

The chain uses TRBV29-1 and TRBJ1-1, with TRBD1 matching over 8 bases. This CDR3 region has 12 residues. V lost 2 bases, J lost 8 bases, and 4 bases stayed unmatched. Germline loops: CDR1 SQVTM, CDR2 ANQGSEA. The CDR3 DNA reads TGCAGCGTTGAACGGGACAGGACCGAAGCTTTCTTT. As protein: CSVERDRTEAFF.